Below, 28 T cell receptor beta chains from the same sample are listed, as sequenced in a study of T cells after yellow fever vaccination. TCRdb ran MiXCR on the 5' RACE reads and lists one entry per CDR3 protein. The profile covers 250,000 or so distinct CDR3 sequences, with less than 9% appearing a single time and approximately 0.84% taken by the ten largest. This material consisted of CD4+ T cells sorted from PBMCs, taken 15 days after the yellow fever booster vaccination. The receptors come from a young man who received the YFV17D yellow fever vaccine.

This clonotype was detected ten times or more. The rearrangement joins TRBV3-1 to TRBJ2-3, with D perhaps TRBD2 (6 bases). V was clipped by 4 bases and J by 1 base, with 15 bases between them. This CDR3 has 16 amino acids. Germline V gene sequence: CDR1 LGHDT, CDR2 YNNKEL (reference sequence). CDR3: CASSRTAGGRTDTQYF. CDR3 nucleotide sequence: TGTGCCAGCAGCCGGACGGCCGGAGGGCGCACAGATACGCAGTATTTT.

The V and J genes are TRBV5-1 and TRBJ1-1, with TRBD1 matching over 8 bases. The CDR3 contains 13 residues. With 1 base clipped from V and 5 bases from J, the junction kept 1 base outside the gene matches. Germline values: CDR1 SGHRS, CDR2 YFSETQ. The CDR3 DNA is TGCGCCAGCAGCTTGCAGGGGGCGACTGAAGCTTTCTTT. Translation: CASSLQGATEAFF.

The chain combines TRBV2 with TRBJ1-6; a possible D gene is TRBD1 (6 bases). CDR3 length equals 15 residues. Germline lookup yields CDR1 SNHLY and CDR2 FYNNEI. The V gene lost 8 bases and the J gene lost 7 bases, with 18 bases spanning the gap. CDR3 residues: CASCFRRTDNSPLHF. For the CDR3, the DNA is TGTGCCAGCTGTTTCCGTAGGACAGACAATTCACCCCTCCACTTT.

The V call is TRBV5-1, the J call TRBJ2-6; 11 bases are shared with TRBD2. There are 18 residues in the CDR3. V was pared by 4 bases and J by 2 bases, with 8 bases of the junction left unmatched. Germline values: CDR1 SGHRS, CDR2 YFSETQ. The CDR3 nucleotides read TGCGCCAGCAGCGGTACTAGCGGGAGACGGCCTGGGGCCAACGTCCTGACTTTC. Translated: CASSGTSGRRPGANVLTF. The whole variable domain, remainder taken from reference TRBV5-1 and TRBJ2-6, is KAGVTQTPRYLIKTRGQQVTLSCSPISGHRSVSWYQQTPGQGLQFLFEYFSETQRNKGNFPGRFSGRQFSNSRSEMNVSTLELGDSALYLCASSGTSGRRPGANVLTFGAGSRLTVL.

The rearrangement uses TRBV5-1 and TRBJ2-3, with D perhaps TRBD1 (6 bases). The CDR3 consists of 16 residues. CDR1 is SGHRS, CDR2 YFSETQ, per germline. Deletions cut 2 bases from V and 2 bases from J, with 15 bases between. CDR3 DNA: TGCGCCAGCAGCTTTCAGGGGCGTCTACCCACAGATACGCAGTATTTT. Translating it yields CASSFQGRLPTDTQYF. The whole variable domain, filled in from reference TRBV5-1 and TRBJ2-3, reads KAGVTQTPRYLIKTRGQQVTLSCSPISGHRSVSWYQQTPGQGLQFLFEYFSETQRNKGNFPGRFSGRQFSNSRSEMNVSTLELGDSALYLCASSFQGRLPTDTQYFGPGTRLTVL.

This clonotype was seen a few times. V is TRBV5-1 and J is TRBJ2-7; unclear D gene. Trimming took 1 base from V and 5 from J, leaving 4 bases between them. CDR3 length equals 11 residues. Germline V CDR1 and CDR2: SGHRS, YFSETQ. The CDR3 protein is CASSLHNEQYF. Written as DNA, the CDR3 is TGCGCCAGCAGCTTGCACAACGAGCAGTACTTC.

The chain recombines TRBV7-2 with TRBJ2-2; perhaps TRBD2 as D (5 bases). The V gene lost 5 bases and the J gene lost 7 bases, with 17 bases spanning the gap. The CDR3 consists of 15 residues. Per germline, CDR1 SGHTA and CDR2 FQGNSA. For the CDR3, the DNA is TGTGCCAGCAGCAGTCTAGGACTTCTTGGCGGGGAGCTGTTTTTT. Translation gives CASSSLGLLGGELFF.

Ten or more counts support this clonotype. This chain connects TRBV10-3 to TRBJ2-1, with 15 bases lining up with TRBD2. The CDR3 is made up of 18 amino acids. J was trimmed by 3 bases and V by 4 bases; bases with no gene match: 7. Germline CDR1 and CDR2: ENHRY and SYGVKD. CDR3 nucleotides: TGTGCCATCAGTGTAGGACTAGCGGGAGGGAGTCTCTACAATGAGCAGTTCTTC. Translation gives CAISVGLAGGSLYNEQFF.

This clonotype came up many times. The chain joins TRBV9 to TRBJ2-3; weak D call: TRBD1 (6 bases). The germline V and J ends were trimmed by 1 base and 4 bases, with 7 bases remaining between them. The CDR3 is made up of 13 amino acids. Germline CDR1 is SGDLS and CDR2 is YYNGEE. This CDR3 is CASSVPGADTQYF. In nucleotides, the CDR3 is TGTGCCAGCAGCGTACCAGGGGCAGATACGCAGTATTTT. Complete variable domain (other parts from reference TRBV9 and TRBJ2-3): DSGVTQTPKHLITATGQRVTLRCSPRSGDLSVYWYQQSLDQGLQFLIQYYNGEERAKGNILERFSAQQFPDLHSELNLSSLELGDSALYFCASSVPGADTQYFGPGTRLTVL.

The table lists this clonotype with a few counts. The CDR3 reads CASSQVWGDTGELFF. The CDR3 coding sequence is TGTGCCAGCAGCCAAGTGTGGGGGGACACCGGGGAGCTGTTTTTT. This chain joins TRBV4-2 and TRBJ2-2; D is perhaps TRBD2 (6 bases). Germline CDR1 reads LGHNA; CDR2 reads YNFKEQ. The CDR3 contains 15 residues. The ends were cut back, 1 base at V and 3 bases at J, with 9 bases in the middle.

The rearrangement joins TRBV29-1 to TRBJ2-5; 8 positions agree with TRBD2. CDR3 length: 13 residues. Germline lookup yields CDR1 SQVTM and CDR2 ANQGSEA. With V trimmed by 6 bases and J by 4 bases, 7 bases remained unmatched. The CDR3 DNA follows: TGCAGCGTGGGACTAGTAGTGGTAGAGACCCAGTACTTC. Residues: CSVGLVVVETQYF.

The chain is built from TRBV6-4 and TRBJ1-6; D remains ambiguous. This CDR3 is built from 19 residues. Trimming removed 6 bases at V and 0 bases at J, with 21 bases between. CDR1 MRHNA and CDR2 SNTAGT come from the germline V gene. In nucleotides, the CDR3 is TGTGCCAGCAGAACGGGTGGTTTTAGGGTGAGCTCCTATAATTCACCCCTCCACTTT. Its protein is CASRTGGFRVSSYNSPLHF.

The chain has TRBV18 and TRBJ1-2; D is unclear. The CDR3 runs to 13 residues. Trimming cost V 3 bases and J 2 bases, with 7 bases left between them. The germline V gene encodes CDR1 KGHSH and CDR2 LQKENI. This CDR3 reads CASSPAENYGYTF. The CDR3 DNA is TGTGCCAGCTCACCGGCAGAAAACTATGGCTACACCTTC.

The CDR3 coding sequence is TGTGCCAGCACGCATATAAACCTCTACAATGAGCAGTTCTTC. Its protein is CASTHINLYNEQFF. The V gene is TRBV7-2, the J gene TRBJ2-1; D gene uncertain. Between the trimmed V and J ends, which lost 7 bases and 3 bases, there was a span of 13 bases. The CDR3 length is 14 residues. CDR1 is SGHTA, CDR2 FQGNSA, per germline.

The chain has TRBV9 and TRBJ2-5; D might be TRBD2 (6 bases). Between the trimmed V and J ends, which lost 4 bases and 5 bases, there was a span of 21 bases. The CDR3 runs to 16 residues. CDR1 and CDR2 from the germline V gene are SGDLS and YYNGEE. The CDR3 spells CASSIHPTSIGETQYF. The DNA for the CDR3 is TGTGCCAGCAGCATCCACCCGACTAGTATTGGTGAGACCCAGTACTTC.

The table lists this clonotype with many counts. The chain links TRBV7-2 to TRBJ2-2, with 10 bases that match TRBD2. Germline V gives CDR1 SGHTA, CDR2 FQGNSA. Trimming cost V 3 bases and J 3 bases; bases outside gene matches: 10. This CDR3 comprises 18 residues. In DNA, the CDR3 is TGTGCCAGCAGCTTGCGCCTAGCGGGAGAGGCGGACACCGGGGAGCTGTTTTTT. Encoded protein: CASSLRLAGEADTGELFF.

This clonotype was seen more than once but under ten times. As DNA, the CDR3 is TGCAGTGCTCGCCGTACATTACAAGAGACCCAGTACTTC. This gives the protein CSARRTLQETQYF. This chain joins TRBV20-1 and TRBJ2-5, with unresolved D. Trimming removed 5 bases at V and 2 bases at J, with 12 bases between. The germline V gene encodes CDR1 DFQATT and CDR2 SNEGSKA (reference sequence). This CDR3 region has 13 residues.

For the CDR3, the DNA is TGTGCCAGCACCGGACTCCACTTCACGGGAACCGGGGAGCTGTTTTTT. It codes for CASTGLHFTGTGELFF. The chain links TRBV7-6 to TRBJ2-2; maybe TRBD2 (5 bases). V was cut by 7 bases and J by 5 bases, with 20 bases left in between. The CDR3 runs to 16 residues. CDR1 is SGHVS and CDR2 is FNYEAQ in the germline V gene.

V usage is TRBV20-1 and J usage is TRBJ2-3; D gene ambiguous. The length of the CDR3 is 13 residues. Germline V lookup: CDR1 DFQATT, CDR2 SNEGSKA (reference sequence). V dropped 7 bases and J dropped 4 bases, with 15 bases sitting between them. In DNA form, the CDR3 reads TGCAGTGTGGTCCGTCGTGGGGCAGATACGCAGTATTTT. As protein: CSVVRRGADTQYF.

This chain joins TRBV7-2 and TRBJ1-2; D gene ambiguous. The CDR3 has 14 amino acids. Trimming took 5 bases from V and 8 from J, leaving 18 bases between them. Germline assignment: CDR1 SGHTA and CDR2 FQGNSA. The CDR3 loop is CASSAGSLSSGYTF. DNA for the CDR3: TGTGCCAGCAGCGCCGGATCCCTCAGCTCAGGCTACACCTTC.

This clonotype was counted at least ten times. V and J are TRBV7-2 and TRBJ2-3; TRBD2 agrees at 12 bases. Losses at the gene ends were 5 bases for V and 8 bases for J; bases not matched to a gene: 5. This CDR3 region has 14 residues. The germline gives CDR1 SGHTA, CDR2 FQGNSA. The CDR3 nucleotides read TGTGCCAGCAGCCTCCTAGCGGGAGGGTCTACGCAGTATTTT. Protein sequence: CASSLLAGGSTQYF. Looking up the rest from reference TRBV7-2 and TRBJ2-3 gives the full variable domain: GAGVSQSPSNKVTEKGKDVELRCDPISGHTALYWYRQSLGQGLEFLIYFQGNSAPDKSGLPSDRFSAERTGGSVSTLTIQRTQQEDSAVYLCASSLLAGGSTQYFGPGTRLTVL.

This clonotype was observed many times. This chain uses TRBV7-2 with TRBJ2-1; 11 bases are shared with TRBD2. Germline CDR1 SGHTA, CDR2 FQGNSA. The junction had 0 bases not matched to a gene; V was cut back by 3 bases and J by 5 bases. The CDR3 runs 14 residues. CDR3 in DNA: TGTGCCAGCAGCTTGACTAGCGGGAACAATGAGCAGTTCTTC. Amino acids: CASSLTSGNNEQFF.

The chain couples TRBV5-4 to TRBJ2-5, with D unclear. CDR1 is SGHNT, CDR2 YYREEE, per germline (reference sequence). The length of the CDR3 is 12 residues. Trimming pared 4 bases from V and 2 bases from J, leaving 6 bases between. Written as DNA, the CDR3 is TGTGCCAGCAGCGCCCTGCAAGAGACCCAGTACTTC. Protein: CASSALQETQYF.

This rearrangement joins TRBV28 to TRBJ2-7; D might be TRBD2 (5 bases). The V end was cut by 8 bases, the J end by 7 bases, with 12 bases between. CDR1 and CDR2 (germline): MDHEN, SYDVKM. The CDR3 has 11 amino acids. The chain's CDR3 is CASARGREQYF. DNA for the CDR3: TGTGCCAGCGCCCGCGGGCGGGAGCAGTACTTC.

This clonotype was seen at least ten times. This chain links TRBV3-1 with TRBJ1-4; a weak D match, TRBD1 (5 bases). Trimming removed 7 bases from V and 7 bases from J, with 19 bases in between. Per the germline V gene, CDR1 is LGHDT and CDR2 is YNNKEL (reference sequence). The CDR3 runs 15 residues. In DNA form, the CDR3 reads TGTGCCAGCACCCTTGGTTTTCAGGGAGGTGAAAAACTGTTTTTT. Amino acids: CASTLGFQGGEKLFF.

This clonotype was counted ten times or more. The chain employs TRBV27 and TRBJ2-7; no clear D. V lost 5 bases to trimming and J lost 4 bases, with 15 bases between them. CDR1 and CDR2 from the germline V gene are MNHEY and SMNVEV (reference sequence). The CDR3 contains 14 residues. This chain's CDR3 is CASSQPGGLYEQYF. The CDR3 nucleotides are TGTGCCAGCAGTCAGCCGGGCGGTCTGTACGAGCAGTACTTC.

The chain is built from TRBV20-1 and TRBJ1-1; no definite D call. The V end was cut by 7 bases, the J end by 6 bases, with 15 bases between. The CDR3 totals 12 residues. Germline CDR1 reads DFQATT; CDR2 reads SNEGSKA (reference sequence). CDR3 region: CSVSKRESEAFF. The CDR3 DNA sequence: TGCAGTGTTTCGAAGAGAGAGTCTGAAGCTTTCTTT.

This clonotype was recorded many times. The chain couples TRBV5-1 to TRBJ2-1; TRBD1 aligns across 7 bases. V lost 3 bases and J lost 10; bases outside the gene matches: 7. This CDR3 contains 13 residues. Looked up from germline, CDR1 is SGHRS and CDR2 is YFSETQ. In nucleotides, the CDR3 is TGCGCCAGCAGCTACCAGGGGGTAGGCGAGCAGTTCTTC. Translating it yields CASSYQGVGEQFF. Full variable domain (rest looked up from reference TRBV5-1 and TRBJ2-1): KAGVTQTPRYLIKTRGQQVTLSCSPISGHRSVSWYQQTPGQGLQFLFEYFSETQRNKGNFPGRFSGRQFSNSRSEMNVSTLELGDSALYLCASSYQGVGEQFFGPGTRLTVL.